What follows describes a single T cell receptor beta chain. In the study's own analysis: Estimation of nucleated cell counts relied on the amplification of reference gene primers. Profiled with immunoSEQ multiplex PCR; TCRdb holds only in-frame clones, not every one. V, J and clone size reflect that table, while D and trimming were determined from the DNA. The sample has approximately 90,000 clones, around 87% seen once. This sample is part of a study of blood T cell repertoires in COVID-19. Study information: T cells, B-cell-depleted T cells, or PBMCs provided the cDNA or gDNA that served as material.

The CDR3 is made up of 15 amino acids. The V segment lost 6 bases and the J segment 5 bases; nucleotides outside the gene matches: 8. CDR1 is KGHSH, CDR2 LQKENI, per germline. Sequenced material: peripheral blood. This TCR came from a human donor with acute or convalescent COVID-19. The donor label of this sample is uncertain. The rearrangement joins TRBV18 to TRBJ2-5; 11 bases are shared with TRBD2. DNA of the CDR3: TGTGCCAGCTCCCGTACTAGCGGGGGACGGGAGACCCAGTACTTC. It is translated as CASSRTSGGRETQYF.